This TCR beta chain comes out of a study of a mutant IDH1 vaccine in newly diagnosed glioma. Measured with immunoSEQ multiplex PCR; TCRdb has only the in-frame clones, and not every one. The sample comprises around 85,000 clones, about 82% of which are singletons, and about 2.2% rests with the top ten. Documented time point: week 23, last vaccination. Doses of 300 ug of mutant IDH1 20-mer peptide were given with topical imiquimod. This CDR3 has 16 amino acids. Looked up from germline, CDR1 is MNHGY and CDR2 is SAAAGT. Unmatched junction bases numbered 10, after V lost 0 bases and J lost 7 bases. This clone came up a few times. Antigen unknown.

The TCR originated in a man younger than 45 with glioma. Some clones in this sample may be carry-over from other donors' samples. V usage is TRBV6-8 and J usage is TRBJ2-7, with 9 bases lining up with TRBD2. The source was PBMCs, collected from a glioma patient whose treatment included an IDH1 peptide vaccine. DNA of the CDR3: TGTGCCAGCAGTTACTCGAATGGCGGGGGGGCCTTGGAGCAGTACTTC. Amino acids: CASSYSNGGGALEQYF.